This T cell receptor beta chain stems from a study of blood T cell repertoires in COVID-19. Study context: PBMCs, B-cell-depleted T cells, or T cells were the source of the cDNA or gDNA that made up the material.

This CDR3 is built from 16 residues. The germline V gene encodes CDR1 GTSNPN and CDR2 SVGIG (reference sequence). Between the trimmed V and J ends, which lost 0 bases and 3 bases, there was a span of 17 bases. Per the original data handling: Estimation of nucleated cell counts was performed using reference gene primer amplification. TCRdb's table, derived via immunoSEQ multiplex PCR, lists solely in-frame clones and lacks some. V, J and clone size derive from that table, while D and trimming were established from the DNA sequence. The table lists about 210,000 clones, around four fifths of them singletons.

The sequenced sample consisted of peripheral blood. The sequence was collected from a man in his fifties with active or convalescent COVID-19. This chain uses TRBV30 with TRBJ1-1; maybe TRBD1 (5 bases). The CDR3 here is CAWSVRRDPEDTEAFF. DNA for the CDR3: TGTGCCTGGAGTGTACGGAGGGACCCGGAGGACACTGAAGCTTTCTTT.